One and the same sample provided the 19 T cell receptor beta chains below, sequenced in a study of blood T cell repertoires in COVID-19. The protocol was immunoSEQ multiplex PCR, while the TCRdb copy is restricted to in-frame clones and leaves out a portion. This sample yields 150,000 to 200,000 clones, of which around 83% are seen a single time; about 5.7% belongs to the top ten. The sequenced material came from peripheral blood. Source of these receptors: a woman between 40 and 55 years old with acute or convalescent COVID-19.

The chain uses TRBV6-6 and TRBJ1-1, with a weak D call TRBD1 (6 bases). The V gene's germline CDR1 is MNHNY and CDR2 SVGAGI (reference sequence). The CDR3 runs to 13 residues. The V gene lost 2 bases and the J gene lost 5 bases, with 9 bases spanning the gap. CDR3 nucleotides: TGTGCCAGCAGTTACCAGGGGAAGACTGAAGCTTTCTTT. Encoded protein: CASSYQGKTEAFF.

This chain's CDR3 is CASSSRQGWDNEQFF. DNA of the CDR3: TGTGCCAGCAGCTCACGACAGGGTTGGGACAATGAGCAGTTCTTC. This chain joins TRBV7-9 and TRBJ2-1, with 7 bases identical to TRBD1. With V trimmed by 4 bases and J by 5 bases, 8 bases remained unmatched. Germline CDR1 is SEHNR and CDR2 is FQNEAQ (reference sequence). The CDR3 is 15 amino acids.

The genes are TRBV7-2 and TRBJ2-5; 8 nucleotides line up with TRBD2. CDR1 SGHTA and CDR2 FQGNSA come from the germline V gene. J gave up 5 bases and V 1 base, and 3 bases lay outside the gene matches. The CDR3 runs to 14 residues. The CDR3 here is CASSLERGWETQYF. The CDR3 coding sequence is TGTGCCAGCAGCTTAGAGCGGGGGTGGGAGACCCAGTACTTC.

V gene TRBV5-1 combines with J gene TRBJ1-1; 8 bases match TRBD1. This CDR3 spans 16 amino acids. Looked up from germline, CDR1 is SGHRS and CDR2 is YFSETQ. Unmatched junction bases numbered 15, after V lost 3 bases and J lost 8 bases. DNA for the CDR3: TGCGCCAGCAGCTCTTGGACAGGGAGAATGAGTCCGGAAGCTTTCTTT. Amino acid sequence: CASSSWTGRMSPEAFF.

The chain joins TRBV5-1 to TRBJ1-2, with a weak D call TRBD1 (6 bases). The CDR3 loop spans 16 amino acids. V lost 1 base, J lost 0 bases, and 13 bases lay in between. Germline CDR1 reads SGHRS; CDR2 reads YFSETQ. The CDR3 sequence is CASSLTPGHPNYGYTF. Here the CDR3 DNA reads TGCGCCAGCAGCTTGACCCCGGGACACCCTAACTATGGCTACACCTTC.

The chain employs TRBV5-1 and TRBJ1-2; a weak D match, TRBD1 (5 bases). Trimming pared 0 bases from V and 7 bases from J, leaving 7 bases between. In germline, CDR1 is SGHRS, CDR2 YFSETQ. CDR3 size: 12 residues. CDR3 bases: TGCGCCAGCAGCTTGGAAGGGGCTGGCTACACCTTC. As protein: CASSLEGAGYTF.

The chain carries TRBV2 and TRBJ2-5, with TRBD2 matching 8 bases. J lost 5 bases, V lost 3 bases, and 8 bases had no gene match. Looked up from germline, CDR1 is SNHLY and CDR2 is FYNNEI. This CDR3 has 15 amino acids. This CDR3 reads CASSDVAGGYETQYF. The CDR3 coding sequence is TGTGCCAGCAGTGATGTCGCGGGGGGTTATGAGACCCAGTACTTC.

This chain connects TRBV19 to TRBJ1-1; D remains unclear. Germline CDR1 reads LNHDA; CDR2 reads SQIVND (reference sequence). CDR3 length: 15 residues. Trimming left V 3 bases short and J 0 bases short, with 11 bases between. The CDR3 reads CASSIDEEVNTEAFF. The CDR3 DNA sequence: TGTGCCAGTAGTATCGATGAGGAGGTGAACACTGAAGCTTTCTTT.

DNA for the CDR3: TGCAGCGCCGACGGGGGGCTAAGGGGTACGCAGTATTTT. Amino acid sequence: CSADGGLRGTQYF. V usage is TRBV29-1 and J usage is TRBJ2-3; a possible D gene is TRBD2 (7 bases). V dropped 7 bases and J dropped 8 bases, with 19 bases sitting between them. The CDR3 has 13 residues. Germline V gene lookup returns CDR1 SQVTM and CDR2 ANQGSEA.

The chain is built from TRBV5-1 and TRBJ2-4; the D gene is possibly TRBD1 (6 bases). CDR1 and CDR2 (germline): SGHRS, YFSETQ. The CDR3 totals 15 residues. The ends were cut back, 4 bases at V and 0 bases at J, with 11 bases in the middle. The CDR3 sequence: CASSVAGVAKNIQYF. The CDR3 region has the DNA TGCGCCAGCAGCGTGGCAGGGGTAGCCAAAAACATTCAGTACTTC.

The chain links TRBV30 to TRBJ1-4, with 9 bases matching TRBD1. Germline V gene lookup returns CDR1 GTSNPN and CDR2 SVGIG (reference sequence). This CDR3 contains 14 residues. With V trimmed by 1 base and J by 8 bases, 5 bases remained unmatched. This CDR3 is CAWSAGTGREKLFF. CDR3 sequence (DNA): TGTGCCTGGAGTGCTGGGACAGGGAGGGAAAAACTGTTTTTT.

This chain links TRBV18 with TRBJ2-3, with D maybe TRBD2 (5 bases). V dropped 0 bases and J dropped 1 base, with 8 bases sitting between them. The length of the CDR3 is 15 residues. Germline assignment: CDR1 KGHSH and CDR2 LQKENI. CDR3 sequence reads: CASSPPRAGTDTQYF. The DNA for the CDR3 is TGTGCCAGCTCACCACCCCGAGCGGGCACAGATACGCAGTATTTT.

Points on this clone: One end of the junction fails to match germline, which may point to a read error. The CDR3 region is CSVEPLGTPGGF. The CDR3 region has the DNA TGCAGCGTTGAACCCCTCGGGACACCTGGAGGCTTC. J is TRBJ1-2 and V is TRBV29-1; possibly TRBD1 for D (6 bases). The CDR3 is made up of 12 amino acids. Germline CDR1 reads SQVTM; CDR2 reads ANQGSEA. The whole variable domain, remainder taken from reference TRBV29-1 and TRBJ1-2, is SAVISQKPSRDICQRGTSLTIQCQVDSQVTMMFWYRQQPGQSLTLIATANQGSEATYESGFVIDKFPISRPNLTFSTLTVSNMSPEDSSIYLCSVEPLGTPGGFGSGTRLTVV.

This chain links TRBV27 with TRBJ2-7; 7 positions agree with TRBD2. Germline assignment: CDR1 MNHEY and CDR2 SMNVEV (reference sequence). V lost 1 base to trimming and J lost 2 bases; unmatched junction nucleotides: 2. CDR3 length: 14 residues. CDR3 region: CASSLWAGAYEQYF. The CDR3 DNA sequence: TGTGCCAGCAGTTTATGGGCGGGGGCCTACGAGCAGTACTTC.

V usage is TRBV19 and J usage is TRBJ1-1; D gene unclear. CDR1 LNHDA and CDR2 SQIVND come from the germline V gene (reference sequence). Trimming took 6 bases from V and 0 from J, leaving 11 bases between them. The CDR3 runs 14 residues. CDR3 sequence: CASSYSPLNTEAFF. CDR3 bases: TGTGCCAGTAGCTACAGCCCCTTGAACACTGAAGCTTTCTTT.

The chain combines TRBV6-1 with TRBJ2-7, with D possibly matching TRBD2 (6 bases). CDR3 length: 12 residues. V lost 1 base and J lost 6, with 7 bases in between. CDR1 and CDR2 (germline): MNHNS, SASEGT. The CDR3 loop reads CASSEDGGEQYF. In nucleotides, the CDR3 is TGTGCCAGCAGTGAAGACGGGGGCGAGCAGTACTTC.

The chain has TRBV24-1 and TRBJ2-1; 10 bases agree with TRBD2. With V trimmed by 5 bases and J by 7 bases, 4 bases remained unmatched. The CDR3 totals 14 residues. Germline CDR1 KGHDR, CDR2 SFDVKD. CDR3 nucleotides: TGTGCCACCAGTGTTAGCGGGGGGACAAATGAGCAGTTCTTC. Translation: CATSVSGGTNEQFF.

This chain connects TRBV19 to TRBJ2-1; 8 nucleotides agree with TRBD2. V shed 5 bases and J 5 bases; nucleotides not matched to a gene: 8. The CDR3 contains 15 residues. CDR1 is LNHDA and CDR2 is SQIVND in the germline V gene (reference sequence). This CDR3 is CASSGREGWDNEQFF. In DNA, the CDR3 is TGTGCCAGTAGTGGACGGGAGGGCTGGGACAATGAGCAGTTCTTC.

The CDR3 DNA is TGTGCCAGCAGTTTATGGATTATGGGGGGGAACACCGGGGAGCTGTTTTTT. Translation gives CASSLWIMGGNTGELFF. This chain joins TRBV28 and TRBJ2-2, with D perhaps matching TRBD2 (6 bases). Germline CDR1 is MDHEN and CDR2 is SYDVKM. The V gene lost 0 bases and the J gene lost 1 base, with 12 bases spanning the gap. This CDR3 contains 17 residues.